This TCR beta chain was obtained from a study of T cell repertoires in cytomegalovirus infection (dated by TCRdb to 2018 to 2020). Concerning the study at large: Alongside well-studied HLA-B-restricted epitopes, the peptide stimulations were aimed at recently identified HLA-C-restricted CMV epitopes, whose presentation resists viral immunomodulation. Because public TCR beta signatures pointed to carriage of CMV infection together with the matching HLA type, the HLA type of each donor mattered for the analysis.

Sequencing was carried out with an Illumina HiSeq 1500. The public reads were reprocessed in TCRdb via fastp at Q25 and MiXCR, keeping in-frame beta chains. Rows merge per CDR3 protein into single entries with the most common DNA and genes. This sample lists roughly 500,000 distinct CDR3 sequences; under 55% were detected once. The top ten constitute about two fifths of the sample. What the study reported, not specific to this receptor: In the ex vivo response, HLA-C-restricted CMV-specific TCR beta clonotypes were dominant, and in two of eight donors the single most frequent clonotype came from this HLA-C-restricted group. Carriers of CMV infection plus the relevant HLA type were discriminated by the cumulative frequency of public TCR beta family members in the study cohort and in an independent roughly 350-donor cohort.

Sample treatment or condition, as interpreted from the label and publication: in vitro stimulation with specific CMV peptide epitopes to enrich CMV-specific T cells. This clonotype was counted between two and nine times. Its recognized antigen is unknown. No base quality information exists; no much larger clone differs at one position. The junction shows trimming of 4 bases on V and 6 bases on J, plus 7 bases between the germline ends. The CDR3 runs 11 residues from the cysteine to the phenylalanine. The kept DNA is CDR3 alone, 33 bases in frame from the first base. CDR1 and CDR2 were assigned from the germline V gene as SGHVS and FQNEAQ.

The chain is encoded by TRBV7-8 joined to TRBJ2-7, with the D gene not clear enough to name. The source of this sequence is a human donor in good health (CMV status not recorded). Some clones in this sample may be carry-over from other donors' samples. Here the sequenced sample was cultured PBMCs, taken from culture after CMV antigen stimulation. CDR3 sequence: CASSSYGEQYF. The DNA sequence is given as TGTGCCAGCAGCTCGTATGGCGAGCAGTACTTC.